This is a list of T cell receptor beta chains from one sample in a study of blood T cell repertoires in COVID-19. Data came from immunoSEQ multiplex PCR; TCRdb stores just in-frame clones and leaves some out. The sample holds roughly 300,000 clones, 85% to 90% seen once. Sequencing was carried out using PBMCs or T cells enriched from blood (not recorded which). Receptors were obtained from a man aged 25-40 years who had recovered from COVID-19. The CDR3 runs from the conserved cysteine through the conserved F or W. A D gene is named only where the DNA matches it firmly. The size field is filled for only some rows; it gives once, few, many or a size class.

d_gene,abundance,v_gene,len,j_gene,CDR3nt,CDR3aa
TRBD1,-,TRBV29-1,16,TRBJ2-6,TGCAGCGTTGAAAGGGCAGGGGGCAGGCGAGCCAACGTCCTGACTTTC,CSVERAGGRRANVLTF
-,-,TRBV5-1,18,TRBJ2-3,TGCGCCAGCAGCTTGCCCCGGACTATCAACCCTAGCACAGATACGCAGTATTTT,CASSLPRTINPSTDTQYF
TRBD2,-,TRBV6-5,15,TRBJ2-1,TGTGCCAGCTCGTCAGCGGGAGTTAGTTACAATGAGCAGTTCTTC,CASSSAGVSYNEQFF
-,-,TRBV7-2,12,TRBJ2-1,TGTGCCAGCAGCCTTCTTACTACTGAGCAGTTCTTC,CASSLLTTEQFF
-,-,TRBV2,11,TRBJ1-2,TGTGCCAGCATCAAGGGGTATGGCTACACCTTC,CASIKGYGYTF
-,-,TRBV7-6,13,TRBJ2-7,TGTGCCAGCAGCTATGGGGGGGGCGGCGAGCAGTACTTC,CASSYGGGGEQYF
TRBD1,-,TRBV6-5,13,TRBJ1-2,TGTGCCAGCAGTTACGCAGGGGGCGACGGCTACACCTTC,CASSYAGGDGYTF
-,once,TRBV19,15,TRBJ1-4,TGTGCCAGTAGTCTCCGATCAGGGGTTAATGAAAAACTGTTTTTT,CASSLRSGVNEKLFF
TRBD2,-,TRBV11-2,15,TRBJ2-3,TGTGCCAGCAGCCAACCGACTAGCGGGGGAATGGGGCAGTATTTT,CASSQPTSGGMGQYF
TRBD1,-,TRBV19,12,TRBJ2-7,TGTGCCAGTAGCAAGACAGGGGCCGAGCAGTACTTC,CASSKTGAEQYF
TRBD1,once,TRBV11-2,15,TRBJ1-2,TGTGCCAGCAGCTCAGGGGACAGGGGGCGGTATGGCTACACCTTC,CASSSGDRGRYGYTF
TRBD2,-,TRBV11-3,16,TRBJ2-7,TGTGCCAGCAGCTTCTGGACTAGCGGGGATTTCTACGAGCAGTACTTC,CASSFWTSGDFYEQYF